This T cell receptor (beta chain) was retrieved from a study of T cell responses to AZD1222 COVID-19 vaccine. Using immunoSEQ multiplex PCR, the repertoire was profiled, and TCRdb retains in-frame clones only, with some absent. The table has some 120,000 clones, 87% seen once. Germline lookup yields CDR1 KGHSH and CDR2 LQKENI. The CDR3 runs 13 residues. Trimming shortened V by 3 bases and J by 11 bases, and 16 bases separated the two germline ends. Findings and caveats of the study: Most donors were white British, females outnumbered males, and clonal diversity was possibly underestimated. Unmutated regions of variants are reportedly targeted by nearly half of spike-specific TCRs.

A word on this clone: Antigen unknown.

The TCR was taken from an adult in good health. Sequencing used peripheral blood, obtained on day 0 of AZD1222 vaccination. This chain joins TRBV18 and TRBJ1-1; tentatively, D is TRBD1 (5 bases). The CDR3 DNA reads as TGTGCCAGCTCACCCCTTGAACTGGAGGGGGCTTTCTTT. Translated: CASSPLELEGAFF.